The 14 T cell receptor beta chains presented below share a single source sample, sequenced in a study of tumor-infiltrating lymphocytes in oesophageal squamous cell carcinoma. From the PCR reads, TCRdb called clonotypes with MiXCR, one entry per CDR3 protein. Altogether about 10,000 distinct CDR3 sequences are present, under 70% being singletons, with the ten largest covering around a quarter. The source material was esophageal tumor tissue. Receptors originate from a female donor with esophageal squamous cell carcinoma.

The gene calls are TRBV24-1 and TRBJ2-5; TRBD2 agrees at 10 bases. The assigned J gene may be wrong: the sequence end matches TRBJ2-1 better. The CDR3 contains 17 residues. The germline V gene has CDR1 KGHDR and CDR2 SFDVKD. DNA of the CDR3: TGTGCCACCAGTGACACTCCTAGCGGGGGTCCCTACAATGAGCAGTTCTTC. This sequence encodes CATSDTPSGGPYNEQFF.

This clonotype has a single count. At one of its ends the junction is not consistent with the germline gene, which may arise from a read error. This chain joins TRBV12-3 or TRBV12-4 and TRBJ2-1, with 16 bases matching TRBD2. The CDR3 extends over 13 amino acids. For the CDR3, the DNA is TGTGCCAGCAGTCACGGGACTAGCGGGAGGGGGGTCTTC. Encoded protein: CASSHGTSGRGVF.

This clonotype is judged medium-sized. This sequence joins TRBV23-1 and TRBJ2-1; perhaps TRBD1 as D (5 bases). TRBV23-1 is an open reading frame, and its role is uncertain. V gave up 2 bases and J gave up 8 bases, with 13 bases separating them. CDR3 length: 14 amino acids. DNA of the CDR3: TGCGCCAGCAGTCAAGCCAGGGCCGTTGATGAGCAGTTCTTC. Protein: CASSQARAVDEQFF.

The chain couples TRBV7-2 to TRBJ2-1; 10 bases are shared with TRBD1. Unmatched junction bases numbered 9, after V lost 4 bases and J lost 12 bases. Germline V gene sequence: CDR1 SGHTA, CDR2 FQGNSA. The CDR3 spans 14 residues. The CDR3 sequence: CASSSGQGTMGQFF. Here the CDR3 DNA reads TGTGCCAGCAGCTCGGGACAGGGGACAATGGGGCAGTTCTTC.

In the case of this clonotype: The conserved phenylalanine or tryptophan is not found at the CDR3 terminus, so this likely reflects a read error. The limits of the CDR3 on the DNA are not certain, so only TCRdb's listed CDR3 is given. This chain connects TRBV7-3 to TRBJ2-3; the table's D call of TRBD1 was not tested on the DNA. Germline V gene data show CDR1 as SGHTA and CDR2 as FQGTGA. Ends included, the CDR3 has 16 residues. The CDR3 sequence is CASSLGTEIHPSTLGT.

In its sample, this clonotype ranks as medium-sized (0.01 to 0.1%). This chain connects TRBV19 to TRBJ2-7; 11 bases map to TRBD1. Unmatched junction bases numbered 8, after V lost 7 bases and J lost 3 bases. Looked up from germline, CDR1 is LNHDA and CDR2 is SQIVND (reference sequence). There are 15 residues in the CDR3. The DNA of the CDR3 is TGTGCCAGTACAGCGAGCGGGACAGGGGGCTACGAGCAGTACTTC. Translating it yields CASTASGTGGYEQYF.

The V and J genes are TRBV7-6 and TRBJ2-6; possibly TRBD1 or TRBD2 for D (5 bases each). The J call may not be correct, given that the DNA end is closer to TRBJ2-7. The CDR3 is 14 amino acids. Per the germline V gene, CDR1 is SGHVS and CDR2 is FNYEAQ. CDR3 region: CASSLARAGSEQYF. The CDR3, as DNA: TGTGCCAGCAGCTTAGCTCGCGCAGGGAGTGAGCAGTACTTC.

The chain joins TRBV7-2 to TRBJ2-5; possibly TRBD1 for D (6 bases). The length of the CDR3 is 16 residues. The germline V and J ends were trimmed by 4 bases and 11 bases, with 26 bases remaining between them. Germline CDR1 reads SGHTA; CDR2 reads FQGNSA. The CDR3 region is CASSYLRWQGMFEQYF. The CDR3 DNA sequence: TGTGCCAGCAGCTACCTCCGGTGGCAGGGGATGTTTGAGCAGTACTTC.

The rearrangement links TRBV7-9 to TRBJ1-4; no clear D gene. TRBJ2-2 explains the end of the DNA better; the J call may be wrong. Germline V gene data show CDR1 as SEHNR and CDR2 as FQNEAQ (reference sequence). This CDR3 is 16 amino acids long. This CDR3 is CASSLAAVPVTGELFF. The CDR3 DNA reads TGTGCCAGCAGCTTAGCGGCGGTACCTGTCACCGGGGAGCTGTTTTTT.

The V gene is TRBV12-3 or TRBV12-4, the J gene TRBJ2-6; D not certain. With 2 bases removed from V and 4 bases from J, the gap between germline ends came to 9 bases. CDR3 size: 15 residues. The CDR3 DNA follows: TGTGCCAGCAGTTTACGGTATTCCGGGGCCAACGTCCTGACTTTC. This translates into CASSLRYSGANVLTF.

This chain uses TRBV27 with TRBJ2-4; D is undetermined. From germline, CDR1 is MNHEY and CDR2 SMNVEV (reference sequence). The CDR3 runs to 13 residues. Deletions cut 4 bases from V and 13 bases from J, with 17 bases between. Here the CDR3 reads CASSSAGSNEQYF. The CDR3 DNA is TGTGCCAGCAGTTCCGCAGGTTCAAATGAGCAGTACTTC.

The V gene is TRBV7-9, the J gene TRBJ2-5; TRBD1 agrees at 7 bases. Losses at the gene ends were 5 bases for V and 2 bases for J; bases not matched to a gene: 5. The CDR3 is 14 residues long. Germline V gene data show CDR1 as SEHNR and CDR2 as FQNEAQ (reference sequence). The CDR3 DNA is TGTGCCAGCAGCCAAGGGACAGCACAAGAGACCCAGTACTTC. It translates to CASSQGTAQETQYF.

V gene TRBV7-2 combines with J gene TRBJ2-3, with TRBD2 identical over 9 bases. The tail of the sequence fits TRBJ2-7 better, so the J call may be wrong. The CDR3 loop spans 17 amino acids. Germline-derived CDR1 and CDR2 are SGHTA and FQGNSA. CDR3 region: CASSLRPAGGGRNEQYF. DNA for the CDR3: TGTGCCAGCAGCTTAAGACCAGCGGGAGGCGGTAGAAACGAGCAGTACTTC.

The V call is TRBV6-1, the J call TRBJ2-6; 12 bases agree with TRBD1. Germline V gene lookup returns CDR1 MNHNS and CDR2 SASEGT. Losses at the gene ends were 3 bases for V and 2 bases for J; bases not matched to a gene: 5. The CDR3 has 18 residues. CDR3 region: CASSEGQGATAGANVLTF. In nucleotides, the CDR3 is TGTGCCAGCAGTGAGGGACAGGGGGCAACAGCTGGGGCCAACGTCCTGACTTTC.